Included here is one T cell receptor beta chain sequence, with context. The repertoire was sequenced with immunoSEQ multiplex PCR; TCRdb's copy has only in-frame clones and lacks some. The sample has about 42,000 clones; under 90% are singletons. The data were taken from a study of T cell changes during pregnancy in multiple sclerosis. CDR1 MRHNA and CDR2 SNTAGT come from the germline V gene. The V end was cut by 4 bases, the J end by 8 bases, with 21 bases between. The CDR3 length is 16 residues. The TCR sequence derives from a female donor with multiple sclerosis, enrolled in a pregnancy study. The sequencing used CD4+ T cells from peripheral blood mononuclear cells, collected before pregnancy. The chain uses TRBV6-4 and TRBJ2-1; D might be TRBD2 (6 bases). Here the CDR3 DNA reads TGTGCCAGCAGTGGGTTCCGGACTACTGATCTCCATGAGCAGTTCTTC. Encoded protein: CASSGFRTTDLHEQFF.